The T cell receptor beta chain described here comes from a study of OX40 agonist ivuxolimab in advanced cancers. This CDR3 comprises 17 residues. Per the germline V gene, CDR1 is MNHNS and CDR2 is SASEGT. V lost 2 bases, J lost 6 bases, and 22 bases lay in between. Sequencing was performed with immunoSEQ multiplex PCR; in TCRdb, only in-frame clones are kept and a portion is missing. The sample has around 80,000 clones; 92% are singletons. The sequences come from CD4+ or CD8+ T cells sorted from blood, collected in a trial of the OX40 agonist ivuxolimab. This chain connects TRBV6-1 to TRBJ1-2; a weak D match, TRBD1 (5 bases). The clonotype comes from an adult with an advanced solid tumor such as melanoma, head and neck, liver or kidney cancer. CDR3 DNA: TGTGCCAGCAGTGAAAGGGGAGGACTTACCAAGATCGATGGCTACACCTTC. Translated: CASSERGGLTKIDGYTF.